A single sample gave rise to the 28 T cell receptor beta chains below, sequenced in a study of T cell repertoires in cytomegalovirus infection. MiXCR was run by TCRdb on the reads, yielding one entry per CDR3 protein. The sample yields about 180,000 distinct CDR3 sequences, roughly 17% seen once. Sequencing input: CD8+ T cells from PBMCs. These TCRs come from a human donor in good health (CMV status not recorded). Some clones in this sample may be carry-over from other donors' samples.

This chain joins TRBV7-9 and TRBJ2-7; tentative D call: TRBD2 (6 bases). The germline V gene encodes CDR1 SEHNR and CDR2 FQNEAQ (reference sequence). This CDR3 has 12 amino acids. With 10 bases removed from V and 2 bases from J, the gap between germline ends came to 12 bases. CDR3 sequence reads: CATSGGTYEQYF. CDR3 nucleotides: TGTGCCACGTCCGGGGGAACCTACGAGCAGTACTTC.

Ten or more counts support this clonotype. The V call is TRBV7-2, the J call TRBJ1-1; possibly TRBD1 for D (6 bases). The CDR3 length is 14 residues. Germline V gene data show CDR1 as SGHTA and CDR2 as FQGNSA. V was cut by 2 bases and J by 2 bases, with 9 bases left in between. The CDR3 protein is CASSLRGANTEAFF. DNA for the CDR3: TGTGCCAGCAGCTTACGGGGGGCAAACACTGAAGCTTTCTTT.

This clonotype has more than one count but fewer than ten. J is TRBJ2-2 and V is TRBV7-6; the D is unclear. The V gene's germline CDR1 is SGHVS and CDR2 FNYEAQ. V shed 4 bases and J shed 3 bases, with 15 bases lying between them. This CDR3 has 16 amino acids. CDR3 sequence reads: CASSSRRHPDTGELFF. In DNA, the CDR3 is TGTGCCAGCAGCTCCCGCAGACACCCGGACACCGGGGAGCTGTTTTTT.

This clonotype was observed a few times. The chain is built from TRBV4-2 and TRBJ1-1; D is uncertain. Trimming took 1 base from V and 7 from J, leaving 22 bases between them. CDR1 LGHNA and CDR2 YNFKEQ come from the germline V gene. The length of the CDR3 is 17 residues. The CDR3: CASSQGAFTDDRDEAFF. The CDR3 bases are TGTGCCAGCAGCCAAGGCGCGTTTACTGACGATCGTGATGAAGCTTTCTTT.

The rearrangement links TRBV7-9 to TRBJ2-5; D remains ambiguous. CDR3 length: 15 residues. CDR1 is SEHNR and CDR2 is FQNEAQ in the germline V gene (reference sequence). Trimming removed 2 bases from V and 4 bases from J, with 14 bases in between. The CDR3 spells CASSLKRSSGETQYF. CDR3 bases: TGTGCCAGCAGCTTAAAGAGATCCTCCGGAGAGACCCAGTACTTC.

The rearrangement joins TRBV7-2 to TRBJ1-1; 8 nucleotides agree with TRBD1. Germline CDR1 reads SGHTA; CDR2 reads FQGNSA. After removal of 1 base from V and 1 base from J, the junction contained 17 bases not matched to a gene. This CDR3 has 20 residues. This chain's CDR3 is CASSLGQGAGEKGANTEAFF. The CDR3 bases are TGTGCCAGCAGCTTAGGGCAGGGGGCGGGAGAGAAGGGTGCGAACACTGAAGCTTTCTTT. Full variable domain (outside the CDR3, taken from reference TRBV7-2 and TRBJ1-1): GAGVSQSPSNKVTEKGKDVELRCDPISGHTALYWYRQSLGQGLEFLIYFQGNSAPDKSGLPSDRFSAERTGGSVSTLTIQRTQQEDSAVYLCASSLGQGAGEKGANTEAFFGQGTRLTVV.

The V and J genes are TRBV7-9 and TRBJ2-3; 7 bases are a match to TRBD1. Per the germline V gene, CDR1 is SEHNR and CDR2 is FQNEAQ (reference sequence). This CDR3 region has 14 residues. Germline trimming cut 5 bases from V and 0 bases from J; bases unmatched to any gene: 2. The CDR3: CASSGGQSTDTQYF. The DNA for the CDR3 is TGTGCCAGCAGCGGGGGACAGAGCACAGATACGCAGTATTTT.

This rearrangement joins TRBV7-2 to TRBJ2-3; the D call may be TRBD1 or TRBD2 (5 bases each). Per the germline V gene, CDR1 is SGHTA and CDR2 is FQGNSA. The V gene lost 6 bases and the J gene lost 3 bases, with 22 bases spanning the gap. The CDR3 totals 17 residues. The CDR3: CASRFPGAGRGTDTQYF. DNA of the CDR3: TGTGCCAGCAGATTCCCCGGGGCAGGGCGAGGGACAGATACGCAGTATTTT. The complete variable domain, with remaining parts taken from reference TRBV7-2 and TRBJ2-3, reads GAGVSQSPSNKVTEKGKDVELRCDPISGHTALYWYRQSLGQGLEFLIYFQGNSAPDKSGLPSDRFSAERTGGSVSTLTIQRTQQEDSAVYLCASRFPGAGRGTDTQYFGPGTRLTVL.

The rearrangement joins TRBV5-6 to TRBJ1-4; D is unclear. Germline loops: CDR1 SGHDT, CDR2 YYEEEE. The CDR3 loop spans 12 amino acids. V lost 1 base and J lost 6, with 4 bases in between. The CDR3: CASSLYDEKLFF. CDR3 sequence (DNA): TGTGCCAGCAGCTTGTACGATGAAAAACTGTTTTTT.

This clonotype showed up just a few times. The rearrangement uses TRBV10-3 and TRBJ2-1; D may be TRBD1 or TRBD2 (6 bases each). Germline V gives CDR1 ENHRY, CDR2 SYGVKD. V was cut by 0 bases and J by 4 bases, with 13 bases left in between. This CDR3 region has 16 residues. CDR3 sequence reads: CAISESWGASYNEQFF. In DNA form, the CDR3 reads TGTGCCATCAGTGAGTCCTGGGGGGCCTCATACAATGAGCAGTTCTTC.

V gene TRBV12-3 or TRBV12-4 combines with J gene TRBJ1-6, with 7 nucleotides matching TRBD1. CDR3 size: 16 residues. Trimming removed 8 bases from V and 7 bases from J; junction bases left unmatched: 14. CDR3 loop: CASLNRRQGSNSPLHF. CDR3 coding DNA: TGTGCCAGCCTTAACCGGCGACAGGGAAGCAATTCACCCCTCCACTTT.

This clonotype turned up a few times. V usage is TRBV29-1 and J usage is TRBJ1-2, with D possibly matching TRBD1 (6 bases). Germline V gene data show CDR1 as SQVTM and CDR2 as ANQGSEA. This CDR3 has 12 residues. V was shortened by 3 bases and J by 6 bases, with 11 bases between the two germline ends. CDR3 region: CSVDEGGHGYTF. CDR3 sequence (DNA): TGCAGCGTTGACGAGGGGGGCCATGGCTACACCTTC.

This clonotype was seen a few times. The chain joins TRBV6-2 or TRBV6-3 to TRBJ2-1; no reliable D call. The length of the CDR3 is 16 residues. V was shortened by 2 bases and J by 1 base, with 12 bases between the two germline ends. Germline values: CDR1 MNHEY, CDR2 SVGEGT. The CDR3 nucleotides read TGTGCCAGCAGTTACAGGAGAACAAATTCCTACAATGAGCAGTTCTTC. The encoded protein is CASSYRRTNSYNEQFF.

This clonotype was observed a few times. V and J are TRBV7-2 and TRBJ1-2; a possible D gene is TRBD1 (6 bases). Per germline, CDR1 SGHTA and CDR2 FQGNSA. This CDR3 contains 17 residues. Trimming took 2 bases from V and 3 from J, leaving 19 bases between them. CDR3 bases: TGTGCCAGCAGCTTAACCAGGGGAAAAGCTAATCACTATGGCTACACCTTC. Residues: CASSLTRGKANHYGYTF.

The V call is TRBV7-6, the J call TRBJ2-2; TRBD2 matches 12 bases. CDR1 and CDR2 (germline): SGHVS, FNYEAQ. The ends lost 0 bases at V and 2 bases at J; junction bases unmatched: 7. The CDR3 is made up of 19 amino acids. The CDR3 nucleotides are TGTGCCAGCAGCTTAGCGGCGGCTAGCGGGGGGGCTAACACCGGGGAGCTGTTTTTT. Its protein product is CASSLAAASGGANTGELFF.

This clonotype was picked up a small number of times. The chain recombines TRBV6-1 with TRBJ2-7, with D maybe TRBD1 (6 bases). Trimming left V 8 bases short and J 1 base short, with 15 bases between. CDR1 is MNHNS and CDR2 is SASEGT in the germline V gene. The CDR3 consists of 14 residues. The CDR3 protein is CASGRGKASYEQYF. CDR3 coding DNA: TGTGCCAGCGGTAGGGGGAAGGCTTCCTACGAGCAGTACTTC.

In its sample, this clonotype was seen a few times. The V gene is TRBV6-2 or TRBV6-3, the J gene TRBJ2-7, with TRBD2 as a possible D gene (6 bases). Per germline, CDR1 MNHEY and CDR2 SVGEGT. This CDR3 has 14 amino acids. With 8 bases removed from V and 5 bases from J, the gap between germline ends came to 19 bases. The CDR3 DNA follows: TGTGCCAGCGGTGGGACTCGGCGCGCCCACGAGCAGTACTTC. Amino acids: CASGGTRRAHEQYF.

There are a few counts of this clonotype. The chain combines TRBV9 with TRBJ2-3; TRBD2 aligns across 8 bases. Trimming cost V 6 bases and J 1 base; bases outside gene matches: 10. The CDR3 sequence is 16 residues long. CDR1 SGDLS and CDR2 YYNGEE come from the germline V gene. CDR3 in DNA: TGTGCCAGCAACGTTCGCCTAGCGGGCGGCACAGATACGCAGTATTTT. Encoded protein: CASNVRLAGGTDTQYF.

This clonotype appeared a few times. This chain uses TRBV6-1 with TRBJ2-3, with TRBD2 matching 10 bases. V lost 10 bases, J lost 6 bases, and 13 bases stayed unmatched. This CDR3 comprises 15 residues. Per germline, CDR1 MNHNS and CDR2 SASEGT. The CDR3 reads CANQRASGGVDTQYF. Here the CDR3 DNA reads TGTGCCAACCAGCGGGCTAGCGGGGGAGTGGATACGCAGTATTTT.

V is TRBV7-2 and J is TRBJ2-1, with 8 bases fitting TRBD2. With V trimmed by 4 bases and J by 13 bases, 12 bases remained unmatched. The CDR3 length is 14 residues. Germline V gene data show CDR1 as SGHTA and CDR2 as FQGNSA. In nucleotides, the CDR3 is TGTGCCAGCAGCTCCTACGGGGGGGAAAAAGAACAGTTCTTC. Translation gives CASSSYGGEKEQFF.

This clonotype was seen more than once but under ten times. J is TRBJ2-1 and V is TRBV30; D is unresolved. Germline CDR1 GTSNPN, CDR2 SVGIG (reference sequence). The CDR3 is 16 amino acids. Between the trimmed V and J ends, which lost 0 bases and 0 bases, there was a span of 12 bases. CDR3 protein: CAWSVHETRSYNEQFF. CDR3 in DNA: TGTGCCTGGAGTGTCCACGAAACACGCTCCTACAATGAGCAGTTCTTC. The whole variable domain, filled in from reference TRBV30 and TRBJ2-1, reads SQTIHQWPATLVQPVGSPLSLECTVEGTSNPNLYWYRQAAGRGLQLLFYSVGIGQISSEVPQNLSASRPQDRQFILSSKKLLLSDSGFYLCAWSVHETRSYNEQFFGPGTRLTVL.

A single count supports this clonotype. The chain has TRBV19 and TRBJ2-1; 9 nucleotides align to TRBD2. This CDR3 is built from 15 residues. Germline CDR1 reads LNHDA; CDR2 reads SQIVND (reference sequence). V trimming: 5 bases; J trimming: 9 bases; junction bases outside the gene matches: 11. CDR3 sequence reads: CASSVYGTSLTEQFF. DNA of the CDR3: TGTGCCAGTAGTGTCTACGGGACTAGCCTAACTGAGCAGTTCTTC.

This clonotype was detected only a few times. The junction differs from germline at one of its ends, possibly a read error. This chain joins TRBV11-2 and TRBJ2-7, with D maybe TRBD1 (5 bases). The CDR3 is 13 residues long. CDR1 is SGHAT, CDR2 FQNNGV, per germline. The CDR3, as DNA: TGTGCCAGCAGCCGTCGTGAGCAGGGCAGGTTTCACTTC. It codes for CASSRREQGRFHF.

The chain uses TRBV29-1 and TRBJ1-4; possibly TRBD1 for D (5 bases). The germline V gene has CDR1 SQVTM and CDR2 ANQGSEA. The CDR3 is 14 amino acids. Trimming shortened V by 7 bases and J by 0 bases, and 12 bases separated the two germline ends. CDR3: CSGLRDSTNEKLFF. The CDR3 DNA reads TGCAGCGGCCTCCGGGACTCAACTAATGAAAAACTGTTTTTT.

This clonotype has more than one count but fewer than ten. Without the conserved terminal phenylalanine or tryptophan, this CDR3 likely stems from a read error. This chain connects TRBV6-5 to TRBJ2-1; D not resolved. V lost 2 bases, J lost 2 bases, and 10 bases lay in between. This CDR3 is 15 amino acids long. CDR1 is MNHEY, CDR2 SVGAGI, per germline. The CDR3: CASSYSQAAYNEQFL. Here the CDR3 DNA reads TGTGCCAGCAGTTACAGCCAGGCCGCCTACAATGAGCAGTTCTTA.

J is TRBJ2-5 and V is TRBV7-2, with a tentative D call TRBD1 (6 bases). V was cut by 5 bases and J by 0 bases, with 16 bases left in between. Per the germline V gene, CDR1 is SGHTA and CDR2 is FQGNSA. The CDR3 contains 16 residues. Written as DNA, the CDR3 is TGTGCCAGCAGCCCAGGGGACAAGTCCTACCAAGAGACCCAGTACTTC. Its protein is CASSPGDKSYQETQYF.

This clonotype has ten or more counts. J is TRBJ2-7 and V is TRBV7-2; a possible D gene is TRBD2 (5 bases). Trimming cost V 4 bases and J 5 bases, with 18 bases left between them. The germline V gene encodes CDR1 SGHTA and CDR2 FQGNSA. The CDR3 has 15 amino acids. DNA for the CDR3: TGTGCCAGCAGCTCTATGGCTGGGCCGGGGAACGAGCAGTACTTC. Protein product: CASSSMAGPGNEQYF.

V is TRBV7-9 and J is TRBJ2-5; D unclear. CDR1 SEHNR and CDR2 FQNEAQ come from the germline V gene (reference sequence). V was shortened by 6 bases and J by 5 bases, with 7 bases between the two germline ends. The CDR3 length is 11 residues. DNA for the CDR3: TGTGCCAGCAGGTCTCCGGAGACCCAGTACTTC. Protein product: CASRSPETQYF.